Below are 30 T cell receptor beta chains sequenced from a single sample in a study of cytomegalovirus exposure and HLA in healthy donors. The PCR employed 60 Vbeta primers together with 13 Jbeta primers. The table came from immunoSEQ multiplex PCR; TCRdb's copy has only in-frame clones and leaves some out. The table lists about 170,000 clones, around 74% of them singletons. Sequencing was carried out using PBMCs. These receptors all come from a female donor in good health and CMV-seronegative.

The chain links TRBV19 to TRBJ1-4; TRBD1 might be the D (6 bases). Germline V gene data show CDR1 as LNHDA and CDR2 as SQIVND (reference sequence). V lost 7 bases and J 4 bases, leaving 10 bases between the germline ends. The CDR3 is 13 residues long. This chain's CDR3 is CASTRTVNEKLFF. The DNA for the CDR3 is TGTGCCAGTACGAGGACAGTTAATGAAAAACTGTTTTTT. The complete variable domain, with remaining parts taken from reference TRBV19 and TRBJ1-4, reads DGGITQSPKYLFRKEGQNVTLSCEQNLNHDAMYWYRQDPGQGLRLIYYSQIVNDFQKGDIAEGYSVSREKKESFPLTVTSAQKNPTAFYLCASTRTVNEKLFFGSGTQLSVL.

The V gene is TRBV5-4, the J gene TRBJ1-2, with TRBD1 as a possible D gene (6 bases). Per germline, CDR1 SGHNT and CDR2 YYREEE (reference sequence). The CDR3 spans 12 residues. V dropped 4 bases and J dropped 8 bases, with 12 bases sitting between them. CDR3 loop: CASSLGQKGYTF. In DNA, the CDR3 is TGTGCCAGCAGCCTCGGACAGAAGGGCTACACCTTC.

The chain links TRBV7-9 to TRBJ2-2; 7 nucleotides match TRBD2. Germline assignment: CDR1 SEHNR and CDR2 FQNEAQ (reference sequence). V shed 1 base and J 2 bases; nucleotides not matched to a gene: 7. The CDR3 length is 17 residues. This chain's CDR3 is CASSLVGGLTNTGELFF. The CDR3 region has the DNA TGTGCCAGCAGCTTAGTGGGGGGACTAACTAACACCGGGGAGCTGTTTTTT. Using reference TRBV7-9 and TRBJ2-2 for the parts outside the CDR3, the full variable domain is DTGVSQNPRHKITKRGQNVTFRCDPISEHNRLYWYRQTLGQGPEFLTYFQNEAQLEKSRLLSDRFSAERPKGSFSTLEIQRTEQGDSAMYLCASSLVGGLTNTGELFFGEGSRLTVL.

The rearrangement joins TRBV19 to TRBJ1-5; D uncertain. Germline values: CDR1 LNHDA, CDR2 SQIVND (reference sequence). The V end was cut by 8 bases, the J end by 1 base, with 9 bases between. This CDR3 is built from 13 residues. As DNA, the CDR3 is TGTGCCAGTGGAGGTTGGAGCAATCAGCCCCAGCATTTT. It codes for CASGGWSNQPQHF.

The genes are TRBV7-2 and TRBJ1-1, with 9 bases matching TRBD1. Germline CDR1 SGHTA, CDR2 FQGNSA. The V segment lost 7 bases and the J segment 8 bases; nucleotides outside the gene matches: 8. The CDR3 is 13 residues long. CDR3 residues: CASILDRGLEAFF. Here the CDR3 DNA reads TGTGCCAGCATCTTGGACAGGGGTTTAGAAGCTTTCTTT.

The rearrangement joins TRBV27 to TRBJ2-2, with a tentative D call TRBD1 (6 bases). The CDR3 is made up of 14 amino acids. Germline assignment: CDR1 MNHEY and CDR2 SMNVEV (reference sequence). V shed 8 bases and J shed 7 bases, with 17 bases lying between them. The CDR3 spells CASGPWTVYGELFF. The CDR3, as DNA: TGTGCCAGCGGCCCCTGGACAGTTTACGGGGAGCTGTTTTTT.

The chain recombines TRBV7-3 with TRBJ1-1; 9 nucleotides match TRBD1. This CDR3 has 15 amino acids. J lost 5 bases, V lost 3 bases, and 7 bases had no gene match. Germline CDR1 is SGHTA and CDR2 is FQGTGA. The CDR3 nucleotides are TGTGCCAGCAGCTTCACAGGGGGCGCAGGGACTGAAGCTTTCTTT. Translating it yields CASSFTGGAGTEAFF. The whole variable domain, filled in from reference TRBV7-3 and TRBJ1-1, reads GAGVSQTPSNKVTEKGKYVELRCDPISGHTALYWYRQSLGQGPEFLIYFQGTGAADDSGLPNDRFFAVRPEGSVSTLKIQRTERGDSAVYLCASSFTGGAGTEAFFGQGTRLTVV.

The chain joins TRBV29-1 to TRBJ1-4; no firm D call. Germline-derived CDR1 and CDR2 are SQVTM and ANQGSEA. Deletions cut 6 bases from V and 7 bases from J, with 15 bases between. The CDR3 consists of 13 residues. The CDR3 bases are TGCAGCGTCGAGCCGTCCGAGGGTGAAAAACTGTTTTTT. Amino acid sequence: CSVEPSEGEKLFF.

The chain recombines TRBV5-4 with TRBJ2-5, with 8 bases identical to TRBD2. The V segment lost 3 bases and the J segment 4 bases; nucleotides outside the gene matches: 14. Germline V lookup: CDR1 SGHNT, CDR2 YYREEE (reference sequence). The CDR3 totals 17 residues. DNA of the CDR3: TGTGCCAGCAGCTCCCCCATCGGAGCGGGAGAGGGAGAGACCCAGTACTTC. Translated: CASSSPIGAGEGETQYF.

The J gene is TRBJ1-1, the V gene TRBV19, with 7 bases fitting TRBD1. This CDR3 comprises 15 residues. Trimming at V came to 6 bases and at J to 6 bases, leaving 13 bases not matched to a gene. In germline, CDR1 is LNHDA, CDR2 SQIVND (reference sequence). The CDR3 DNA is TGTGCCAGTAGCCCGATGCCAACAGGGGCAGCTGAAGCTTTCTTT. Encoded protein: CASSPMPTGAAEAFF.

V and J are TRBV15 and TRBJ2-7; D is undetermined. Germline V gives CDR1 LNHNV, CDR2 YYDKDF (reference sequence). This CDR3 has 14 amino acids. The ends were cut back, 1 base at V and 4 bases at J, with 11 bases in the middle. CDR3 in DNA: TGTGCCACCAGCAGAGTCGACAAGAAGTACGAGCAGTACTTC. Protein: CATSRVDKKYEQYF.

V gene TRBV5-1 combines with J gene TRBJ1-1, with 7 bases that match TRBD1. The CDR3 loop spans 14 amino acids. Germline CDR1 is SGHRS and CDR2 is YFSETQ. The V segment lost 4 bases and the J segment 4 bases; nucleotides outside the gene matches: 7. Written as DNA, the CDR3 is TGCGCCAGCAGCGTGATTACAGGGGCCACTGAAGCTTTCTTT. It encodes CASSVITGATEAFF.

The rearrangement links TRBV19 to TRBJ2-7; TRBD1 is a possible D gene (6 bases). The CDR3 sequence is 14 residues long. Trimming took 3 bases from V and 2 from J, leaving 11 bases between them. Germline V lookup: CDR1 LNHDA, CDR2 SQIVND (reference sequence). CDR3 sequence: CASSITGPAYEQYF. The CDR3, as DNA: TGTGCCAGTAGTATTACAGGGCCCGCCTACGAGCAGTACTTC.

This clone was counted a few times. In DNA form, the CDR3 reads TGTGCCAGTAGTTATCAGGGGACCGAAAACATTCAGTACTTC. As protein: CASSYQGTENIQYF. V and J are TRBV19 and TRBJ2-4, with D possibly being TRBD1 (6 bases). The V end was cut by 5 bases, the J end by 5 bases, with 13 bases between. CDR1 and CDR2 from the germline V gene are LNHDA and SQIVND (reference sequence). CDR3 length equals 14 residues. Based on the CDR3 plus reference TRBV19 and TRBJ2-4, the full variable domain is DGGITQSPKYLFRKEGQNVTLSCEQNLNHDAMYWYRQDPGQGLRLIYYSQIVNDFQKGDIAEGYSVSREKKESFPLTVTSAQKNPTAFYLCASSYQGTENIQYFGAGTRLSVL.

This chain connects TRBV21-1 to TRBJ1-5. TRBV21-1 is shown as a pseudogene. The CDR3 is made up of 15 amino acids. CDR3 sequence reads: CASSKGRNGNQPQHF. The DNA of the CDR3 is TGTGCCAGCAGCAAAGGGCGGAACGGGAATCAGCCCCAGCATTTT.

The chain recombines TRBV10-3 with TRBJ2-2, with TRBD1 matching 8 bases. The CDR3 is made up of 15 amino acids. J lost 6 bases, V lost 3 bases, and 6 bases had no gene match. Germline lookup yields CDR1 ENHRY and CDR2 SYGVKD. CDR3 region: CAISDRDRRSGELFF. The CDR3 DNA follows: TGTGCCATCAGTGATAGGGACAGGCGGTCCGGGGAGCTGTTTTTT.

The chain uses TRBV30 and TRBJ1-5; D is ambiguous. The CDR3 consists of 15 residues. Germline lookup yields CDR1 GTSNPN and CDR2 SVGIG (reference sequence). V lost 0 bases, J lost 0 bases, and 9 bases lay in between. The CDR3 is CAWSVGDYSNQPQHF. CDR3 DNA sequence: TGTGCCTGGAGTGTAGGCGACTATAGCAATCAGCCCCAGCATTTT.

The chain carries TRBV9 and TRBJ2-1; D gene unclear. The CDR3 length is 14 residues. Germline V CDR1 and CDR2: SGDLS, YYNGEE. V lost 3 bases and J 8 bases, leaving 15 bases between the germline ends. The CDR3 DNA reads TGTGCCAGCAGCGCACATGGCAATCCCCATGAGCAGTTCTTC. It yields the protein CASSAHGNPHEQFF.

CDR3 sequence reads: CASGQDLYGYTF. In nucleotides, the CDR3 is TGTGCCAGTGGACAGGACCTCTATGGCTACACCTTC. The chain is built from TRBV5-5 and TRBJ1-2; 7 positions agree with TRBD1. The CDR3 totals 12 residues. Germline loops: CDR1 SGHKS, CDR2 YYEKEE (reference sequence). With 8 bases clipped from V and 4 bases from J, the junction kept 5 bases outside the gene matches.

The chain combines TRBV5-4 with TRBJ1-4; 8 nucleotides match TRBD1. The CDR3 runs 15 residues. The germline gives CDR1 SGHNT, CDR2 YYREEE (reference sequence). V gave up 1 base and J gave up 7 bases; unmatched junction bases: 6. The CDR3: CASSLLSGGGEKLFF. The CDR3 DNA sequence: TGTGCCAGCAGCTTGTTGTCAGGGGGCGGTGAAAAACTGTTTTTT.

This chain uses TRBV19 with TRBJ1-5, with 7 bases matching TRBD1. V trimming: 5 bases; J trimming: 5 bases; junction bases outside the gene matches: 3. Germline V gives CDR1 LNHDA, CDR2 SQIVND (reference sequence). The CDR3 consists of 13 residues. The CDR3 loop is CASSFQGDQPQHF. The CDR3 DNA reads TGTGCCAGTAGTTTTCAGGGGGATCAGCCCCAGCATTTT.

The rearrangement uses TRBV2 and TRBJ1-2, with 10 bases identical to TRBD1. Germline V gene sequence: CDR1 SNHLY, CDR2 FYNNEI. The CDR3 covers 14 residues. With 7 bases clipped from V and 7 bases from J, the junction kept 9 bases outside the gene matches. As DNA, the CDR3 is TGTGCCAGCATTCCGGGACAGGGGAAGGGTGGCTACACCTTC. Amino acid sequence: CASIPGQGKGGYTF. Full variable domain (outside the CDR3, taken from reference TRBV2 and TRBJ1-2): EPEVTQTPSHQVTQMGQEVILRCVPISNHLYFYWYRQILGQKVEFLVSFYNNEISEKSEIFDDQFSVERPDGSNFTLKIRSTKLEDSAMYFCASIPGQGKGGYTFGSGTRLTVV.

The chain employs TRBV5-6 and TRBJ1-6; unclear D gene. From germline, CDR1 is SGHDT and CDR2 YYEEEE. The CDR3 consists of 15 residues. Trimming left V 4 bases short and J 6 bases short, with 14 bases between. CDR3 nucleotide sequence: TGTGCCAGCAGCCCCACAGCAGCCTTTAATTCACCCCTCCACTTT. It codes for CASSPTAAFNSPLHF.

This chain uses TRBV9 with TRBJ2-1; D might be TRBD2 (7 bases). Germline V lookup: CDR1 SGDLS, CDR2 YYNGEE. V lost 7 bases and J 7 bases, leaving 18 bases between the germline ends. The CDR3 spans 14 residues. The CDR3 protein is CASGSGAGVNEQFF. The CDR3 DNA follows: TGTGCCAGCGGGAGCGGGGCAGGGGTTAATGAGCAGTTCTTC.

The chain joins TRBV7-6 to TRBJ1-3; D unclear. The CDR3 is made up of 18 amino acids. V dropped 0 bases and J dropped 0 bases, with 15 bases sitting between them. The germline gives CDR1 SGHVS, CDR2 FNYEAQ. The CDR3 loop is CASSLADPRGISGNTIYF. The CDR3 bases are TGTGCCAGCAGCTTAGCTGATCCCCGCGGGATCTCTGGAAACACCATATATTTT.

J is TRBJ1-1 and V is TRBV19; 8 bases agree with TRBD1. This CDR3 is built from 14 residues. Germline CDR1 and CDR2: LNHDA and SQIVND (reference sequence). The V gene end was trimmed by 4 bases and the J gene end by 4 bases; junction bases not matched to a gene: 5. In nucleotides, the CDR3 is TGTGCCAGTAGTAACACAGGGGGAGGCACTGAAGCTTTCTTT. It codes for CASSNTGGGTEAFF.

The rearrangement uses TRBV15 and TRBJ1-5; D not certain. V shed 0 bases and J shed 4 bases, with 16 bases lying between them. CDR1 and CDR2 from the germline V gene are LNHNV and YYDKDF (reference sequence). The CDR3 runs 17 residues. The CDR3 DNA is TGTGCCACCAGCAGAGAATCTAGGAGGGCCCTTAATCAGCCCCAGCATTTT. Protein product: CATSRESRRALNQPQHF. Complete variable domain (other parts from reference TRBV15 and TRBJ1-5): DAMVIQNPRYQVTQFGKPVTLSCSQTLNHNVMYWYQQKSSQAPKLLFHYYDKDFNNEADTPDNFQSRRPNTSFCFLDIRSPGLGDTAMYLCATSRESRRALNQPQHFGDGTRLSIL.

V gene TRBV30 combines with J gene TRBJ1-5, with TRBD1 matching 7 bases. V shed 0 bases, J shed 0 bases, and the junction held 2 bases outside the gene matches. The germline gives CDR1 GTSNPN, CDR2 SVGIG (reference sequence). This CDR3 region has 15 residues. The CDR3 DNA sequence: TGTGCCTGGAGTGTAGGGACAGATAGCAATCAGCCCCAGCATTTT. Translated, it gives CAWSVGTDSNQPQHF.

The gene calls are TRBV11-2 and TRBJ1-1, with D possibly matching TRBD1 (6 bases). This CDR3 has 15 amino acids. The germline V and J ends were trimmed by 1 base and 1 base, with 10 bases remaining between them. CDR1 SGHAT and CDR2 FQNNGV come from the germline V gene. The CDR3 sequence is CASSLAGGANTEAFF. The CDR3 DNA reads as TGTGCCAGCAGCTTAGCGGGGGGGGCGAACACTGAAGCTTTCTTT.

In its sample, this clone was seen a few times. At the DNA level, this CDR3 is encoded by other sequences in the same sample as well. The chain carries TRBV5-1 and TRBJ1-1; TRBD1 might be the D (6 bases). Between the trimmed V and J ends, which lost 2 bases and 2 bases, there was a span of 7 bases. The germline V gene has CDR1 SGHRS and CDR2 YFSETQ. The CDR3 spans 13 residues. For the CDR3, the DNA is TGCGCCAGCAGCTTACAGGGAAACACTGAAGCTTTCTTT. Its translation: CASSLQGNTEAFF. The whole variable domain, filled in from reference TRBV5-1 and TRBJ1-1, reads KAGVTQTPRYLIKTRGQQVTLSCSPISGHRSVSWYQQTPGQGLQFLFEYFSETQRNKGNFPGRFSGRQFSNSRSEMNVSTLELGDSALYLCASSLQGNTEAFFGQGTRLTVV.